These T cell receptor beta chains were read from a single sample in a study of T cells after yellow fever vaccination. MiXCR, run by TCRdb on the 5' RACE reads, gives a single entry per CDR3 protein. Of 400,000 to 450,000 distinct CDR3 sequences in the sample, about 19% were seen once. The material sequenced was PBMCs, taken before the yellow fever booster vaccination. The receptor source for this set is a man younger than 30 who received the YFV17D yellow fever vaccine. Both conserved end residues are part of each CDR3. D genes are given only for firm matches. Clone size, where shown, is once, few, many, or a class for clones that have expanded.

d_call j_call clone_size v_call cdr3_aa cdr3_nt
TRBD2 TRBJ2-1 few TRBV20-1 CSAGLAGGPGNEQFF TGCAGTGCTGGACTAGCGGGGGGGCCCGGCAATGAGCAGTTCTTC
. TRBJ2-7 . TRBV21-1 CASSAPSEGDSFSYEQYF TGTGCCAGCAGCGCTCCCTCGGAGGGGGACAGTTTCTCCTACGAGCAGTACTTC
TRBD2 TRBJ2-1 few TRBV12-3/TRBV12-4 CASSLWYGGVHEQFF TGTGCCAGCAGTTTATGGTACGGGGGGGTTCATGAGCAGTTCTTC
. TRBJ2-2 few TRBV5-1 CASSLDGQTGELFF TGCGCCAGCAGCTTGGACGGCCAGACCGGGGAGCTGTTTTTT
. TRBJ1-2 . TRBV10-3 CAISEVGVSGYTF TGTGCCATCAGTGAGGTAGGGGTAAGCGGCTACACCTTC
. TRBJ1-1 once TRBV7-3 CASSFRAENTEAFF TGTGCCAGCAGCTTTAGAGCGGAGAACACTGAAGCTTTCTTT
TRBD2 TRBJ2-1 . TRBV12-3/TRBV12-4 CASSGSGVYNEQFF TGTGCCAGCAGCGGTAGCGGGGTCTACAATGAGCAGTTCTTC
. TRBJ2-1 few TRBV5-1 CASSSLSTGGEQFF TGCGCCAGCAGCTCCCTATCTACCGGCGGGGAGCAGTTCTTC
TRBD1 TRBJ1-1 . TRBV24-1 CATSPGTGNTEAFF TGTGCCACCAGTCCAGGGACAGGGAACACTGAAGCTTTCTTT
TRBD2 TRBJ2-1 many TRBV27 CASSTNGGKQFF TGTGCCAGCAGTACTAACGGGGGGAAGCAGTTCTTC
TRBD1 TRBJ2-5 few TRBV4-1 CASSQWFRDSYQETQYF TGCGCCAGCAGCCAGTGGTTCCGGGACAGTTACCAAGAGACCCAGTACTTC
. TRBJ1-2 few TRBV29-1 CSVEDPWGGWNF TGCAGCGTTGAAGATCCCTGGGGCGGGTGGAACTTC
TRBD2 TRBJ2-7 few TRBV12-3/TRBV12-4 CASSLGRLAGGEQYF TGTGCCAGCAGTTTAGGTCGGCTAGCGGGGGGCGAGCAGTACTTC
. TRBJ1-5 . TRBV10-3 CAISVTSNQPQHF TGTGCCATCAGTGTGACAAGCAATCAGCCCCAGCATTTT
TRBD1 TRBJ2-4 few TRBV20-1 CSARVGDRGHSKNIQYF TGCAGTGCTAGAGTCGGGGACAGGGGGCATTCCAAAAACATTCAGTACTTC
. TRBJ1-2 few TRBV6-5 CASSLGDGYYGYTF TGTGCCAGCAGTCTAGGCGACGGATACTATGGCTACACCTTC
TRBD2 TRBJ2-3 . TRBV5-1 CASSAGLVLDTQYF TGCGCCAGCAGCGCGGGACTAGTCCTAGATACGCAGTATTTT
TRBD1 TRBJ2-7 many TRBV7-9 CASSSPGQFKYEQYF TGTGCCAGCAGCTCCCCGGGACAGTTTAAGTACGAGCAGTACTTC
. TRBJ2-5 . TRBV20-1 CSARDEHEETQYF TGCAGTGCTAGAGATGAGCATGAAGAGACCCAGTACTTC
. TRBJ1-5 . TRBV9 CASSVKAGVGQPQHF TGTGCCAGCAGCGTAAAGGCAGGGGTAGGGCAGCCCCAGCATTTT
. TRBJ2-1 few TRBV9 CASSSTGRGDNEQFF TGTGCCAGCAGCAGTACAGGGAGGGGTGACAATGAGCAGTTCTTC
. TRBJ2-1 few TRBV7-9 CASSLQGRGNEQFF TGTGCCAGCAGCTTACAGGGTAGAGGCAATGAGCAGTTCTTC
. TRBJ1-6 . TRBV20-1 CSATTGVILHF TGCAGTGCGACCACGGGGGTTATCCTCCACTTT
TRBD1 TRBJ1-1 . TRBV6-5 CASRMDRVNTEAFF TGTGCCAGCAGGATGGACAGGGTGAACACTGAAGCTTTCTTT
. TRBJ2-1 few TRBV29-1 CSVGGLASNEQFF TGCAGCGTTGGCGGCCTAGCTAGCAATGAGCAGTTCTTC
TRBD2 TRBJ2-3 few TRBV12-3/TRBV12-4 CASRGLMAADTQYF TGTGCCAGCAGGGGACTAATGGCGGCAGATACGCAGTATTTT
. TRBJ2-3 few TRBV7-2 CASRSRGSTDTQYF TGTGCCAGTCGCTCCAGGGGTAGCACAGATACGCAGTATTTT
. TRBJ2-4 . TRBV7-8 CASSLNRIPVLAKNIQYF TGTGCCAGCAGCTTAAACAGAATACCCGTTTTAGCCAAAAACATTCAGTACTTC
. TRBJ2-5 few TRBV20-1 CSASKGVIRETQYF TGCAGTGCCAGCAAGGGGGTGATTCGAGAGACCCAGTACTTC
TRBD2 TRBJ2-3 . TRBV12-3/TRBV12-4 CASTRTSAADTQYF TGTGCCAGCACCCGGACTAGCGCCGCAGATACGCAGTATTTT
. TRBJ1-4 . TRBV20-1 CSGAEGKKLFF TGCAGTGGGGCGGAGGGAAAAAAACTGTTTTTT
. TRBJ2-5 many TRBV12-3/TRBV12-4 CASSDGETQYF TGTGCCAGCAGCGATGGGGAGACCCAGTACTTC
. TRBJ2-1 once TRBV5-1 CASARQPGTANEQFF TGCGCCAGCGCCAGACAGCCCGGGACTGCCAATGAGCAGTTCTTC
. TRBJ2-7 . TRBV29-1 CSVSLGGSSYEQYF TGCAGCGTCTCCCTAGGAGGAAGCTCCTACGAGCAGTACTTC
TRBD2 TRBJ2-1 . TRBV20-1 CSGSGTGGPFDEQFF TGCAGTGGTAGCGGGACGGGGGGGCCGTTTGATGAGCAGTTCTTC